This entry is about one TCR beta chain. This sample was included in a study of CD8 T cells in acute hepatitis C reinfection. The study's findings and limits: All groups preferentially used TRBV04 and TRBV06, which was not due to overrepresentation in the naive pool.

The repertoire was sequenced with immunoSEQ multiplex PCR; TCRdb's copy has only in-frame clones and lacks some. The sample has 3,000 to 5,000 clones, around 40% seen once. The germline V gene encodes CDR1 SGHKS and CDR2 YYEKEE (reference sequence). The CDR3 is made up of 15 amino acids. V shed 2 bases and J shed 4 bases, with 12 bases lying between them. Stated time point: acute HCV infection, within 168 days of estimated infection date. Sequencing of hepatitis C virus-specific cells was done ex vivo rather than after in vitro expansion. This TCR was sampled from a man under 40 with chronic hepatitis C. This chain joins TRBV5-5 and TRBJ1-4; D unresolved. The sequencing here drew on HCV NS3-1073 tetramer-sorted CD8+ T cells from PBMCs, taken during acute infection. For the CDR3, the DNA is TGTGCCAGCAGCTTAGGAGGTTATGGTAATGAAAAACTGTTTTTT. This translates into CASSLGGYGNEKLFF.